A selection of T cell receptor beta chains follows, all from one sample in a study of early T cells in non-severe SARS-CoV-2 infection. TCRdb analysed the 5' RACE reads with MiXCR anew, one entry per CDR3 protein. This table holds approximately 71,000 distinct CDR3 sequences, 12% found once. Source material: whole blood. Receptor source: an adult who was a healthcare worker with PCR-confirmed SARS-CoV-2 infection or an uninfected control (not recorded which). Each CDR3 is given with its conserved first and last residue. A D gene is named only where the DNA matches it firmly. The size entry is marked missing in some rows and otherwise reads once, few, many or a size class.

j_gene | abundance | v_gene | d_gene | CDR3aa | CDR3nt
TRBJ1-2 | - | TRBV18 | - | CASLGTGPTDHGYTF | TGTGCCAGCTTGGGGACGGGACCCACGGACCATGGCTACACCTTC
TRBJ2-3 | - | TRBV7-9 | TRBD2 | CASSLIAGPDTQYF | TGTGCCAGCAGCTTGATAGCGGGCCCAGATACGCAGTATTTT
TRBJ1-2 | many | TRBV5-1 | TRBD1 | CASSQGQVSGLVYGYTF | TGCGCCAGCAGCCAAGGACAGGTCTCGGGCTTGGTCTATGGCTACACCTTC
TRBJ2-7 | few | TRBV7-9 | - | CASSFGETPHYEQYF | TGTGCCAGCAGCTTTGGTGAGACCCCCCACTACGAGCAGTACTTC
TRBJ2-6 | many | TRBV5-1 | - | CASSWGGGSGANVLTF | TGCGCCAGCAGCTGGGGAGGGGGCTCTGGGGCCAACGTCCTGACTTTC
TRBJ2-7 | many | TRBV27 | - | CASSLSPPQGRDGYEQYF | TGTGCCAGCAGTTTATCTCCACCACAGGGCCGGGACGGTTACGAGCAGTACTTC
TRBJ2-2 | few | TRBV7-9 | TRBD1 | CASSRDRGNTGELFF | TGTGCCAGCAGCCGAGACAGGGGGAACACCGGGGAGCTGTTTTTT
TRBJ2-1 | - | TRBV4-3 | TRBD2 | CASGRTSGGAYEQFF | TGCGCCAGCGGGAGGACTAGCGGGGGGGCCTATGAGCAGTTCTTC
TRBJ2-5 | few | TRBV20-1 | - | CSASRAVQETQYF | TGCAGTGCTAGCCGGGCAGTACAAGAGACCCAGTACTTC
TRBJ1-2 | many | TRBV7-9 | - | CASSSAWGFPYYGYTF | TGTGCCAGCAGCTCGGCGTGGGGGTTCCCTTACTATGGCTACACCTTC
TRBJ2-2 | many | TRBV20-1 | - | CSAVAQRGSGELFF | TGCAGTGCTGTCGCCCAGAGGGGTTCCGGGGAGCTGTTTTTT
TRBJ2-1 | - | TRBV7-9 | - | CASSYLAAYNEQFF | TGTGCCAGCAGCTATCTAGCTGCCTACAATGAGCAGTTCTTC
TRBJ2-7 | many | TRBV5-6 | TRBD1 | CASSFLPGQGLYEQYF | TGTGCCAGCAGCTTCCTACCGGGACAGGGCCTCTACGAGCAGTACTTC
TRBJ1-4 | few | TRBV11-2 | - | CASSPGQHATNEKLFF | TGTGCCAGCAGCCCAGGACAGCATGCAACTAATGAAAAACTGTTTTTT
TRBJ2-7 | - | TRBV9 | - | CASSSGGGSEQYF | TGTGCCAGCAGCTCCGGAGGGGGGTCCGAGCAGTACTTC
TRBJ2-3 | many | TRBV3-1 | - | CASSQVSGTDTQYF | TGTGCCAGCAGCCAAGTCTCTGGCACAGATACGCAGTATTTT
TRBJ2-5 | few | TRBV7-2 | - | CASSFPGKETQYF | TGTGCCAGCAGCTTCCCAGGGAAAGAGACCCAGTACTTC
TRBJ1-4 | few | TRBV5-1 | - | CATSQGQLNEKLFF | TGCGCCACCTCGCAAGGACAGCTTAATGAAAAACTGTTTTTT
TRBJ2-2 | - | TRBV29-1 | - | CSGLNSPNTGELFF | TGCAGCGGCCTGAATTCCCCAAACACCGGGGAGCTGTTTTTT
TRBJ2-5 | many | TRBV20-1 | TRBD2 | CSASLIAGVAETQYF | TGCAGTGCTAGCCTGATAGCGGGGGTGGCGGAGACCCAGTACTTC
TRBJ2-7 | few | TRBV11-2 | TRBD1 | CASSLGTGGTYEQYF | TGTGCCAGCAGCTTAGGGACAGGGGGCACCTACGAGCAGTACTTC
TRBJ1-2 | few | TRBV9 | TRBD1 | CASSVGQGIYGYTF | TGTGCCAGCAGCGTAGGACAGGGGATCTATGGCTACACCTTC
TRBJ2-7 | many | TRBV18 | TRBD1 | CASSSGQGTYEQYF | TGTGCCAGCTCATCGGGACAGGGTACCTACGAGCAGTACTTC
TRBJ1-2 | - | TRBV2 | - | CASSAPTGANYGYTF | TGTGCCAGCAGCGCCCCGACAGGAGCTAACTATGGCTACACCTTC
TRBJ2-7 | many | TRBV7-2 | TRBD2 | CASTPTGTSTYEQYF | TGTGCCAGCACCCCAACGGGGACTAGTACCTACGAGCAGTACTTC
TRBJ2-1 | - | TRBV4-3 | TRBD2 | CASSQWTSGNEQFF | TGCGCCAGCAGCCAATGGACTAGCGGCAATGAGCAGTTCTTC